These 21 T cell receptor beta chains originate from one sample sequenced in a study of T cell changes during pregnancy in multiple sclerosis. Profiled with immunoSEQ multiplex PCR; TCRdb holds only in-frame clones, not every one. The sample has 85,000 to 90,000 clones, 94% seen once. The source was peripheral blood, collected after pregnancy. These receptors were collected from a female donor in good health, enrolled as a control in a pregnancy study.

The chain uses TRBV28 and TRBJ2-1; a weak D match, TRBD1 (5 bases). Germline V lookup: CDR1 MDHEN, CDR2 SYDVKM. V was trimmed by 8 bases and J by 5 bases, leaving 22 bases between them. CDR3 length: 16 amino acids. The DNA for the CDR3 is TGTGCCAGCCTTCATGAGCAGGGATCGAAGGACAATGAGCAGTTCTTC. Translated: CASLHEQGSKDNEQFF.

This clone was seen once. This chain connects TRBV6-1 to TRBJ2-7, with 9 bases matching TRBD1. The CDR3 totals 15 residues. Germline values: CDR1 MNHNS, CDR2 SASEGT. Unmatched junction bases numbered 5, after V lost 4 bases and J lost 1 base. CDR3 DNA: TGTGCCAGCAGTGCCCTCGACAGGGGGTCCTACGAGCAGTACTTC. This gives the protein CASSALDRGSYEQYF.

The rearrangement joins TRBV5-4 to TRBJ2-3; 10 nucleotides line up with TRBD2. V trimming: 3 bases; J trimming: 1 base; junction bases outside the gene matches: 14. The CDR3 totals 19 residues. In germline, CDR1 is SGHNT, CDR2 YYREEE (reference sequence). CDR3 protein: CASSYPGLASIEGTDTQYF. The CDR3 coding sequence is TGTGCCAGCAGCTACCCGGGACTAGCGTCAATTGAGGGCACAGATACGCAGTATTTT. Complete variable domain (other parts from reference TRBV5-4 and TRBJ2-3): ETGVTQSPTHLIKTRGQQVTLRCSSQSGHNTVSWYQQALGQGPQFIFQYYREEENGRGNFPPRFSGLQFPNYSSELNVNALELDDSALYLCASSYPGLASIEGTDTQYFGPGTRLTVL.

This chain links TRBV29-1 with TRBJ2-1; unclear D gene. This CDR3 is built from 11 residues. Looked up from germline, CDR1 is SQVTM and CDR2 is ANQGSEA. Deletions cut 7 bases from V and 9 bases from J, with 13 bases between. DNA for the CDR3: TGCAGCGCCCTGTTTGTCCCTGAGCAGTTCTTC. It codes for CSALFVPEQFF.

V gene TRBV7-2 combines with J gene TRBJ2-1; 7 bases match TRBD1. CDR1 SGHTA and CDR2 FQGNSA come from the germline V gene. V was pared by 1 base and J by 11 bases, with 2 bases of the junction left unmatched. This CDR3 contains 12 residues. CDR3 in amino acids: CASSLGQGKQFF. CDR3 sequence (DNA): TGTGCCAGCAGCTTAGGACAGGGAAAGCAGTTCTTC.

The V gene is TRBV5-1, the J gene TRBJ2-5; 9 nucleotides line up with TRBD1. This CDR3 has 14 residues. After removal of 0 bases from V and 3 bases from J, the junction contained 0 bases not matched to a gene. Germline loops: CDR1 SGHRS, CDR2 YFSETQ. CDR3 sequence reads: CASSLGDREETQYF. Here the CDR3 DNA reads TGCGCCAGCAGCTTGGGGGACAGGGAAGAGACCCAGTACTTC.

In this sample, this clone turned up once. For the CDR3, the DNA is TGCGCCAGCAGCCGCGGTCAGGGGCATGAGCAGTTCTTC. Translation gives CASSRGQGHEQFF. V is TRBV5-1 and J is TRBJ2-1; a weak D match, TRBD1 (6 bases). The CDR3 has 13 amino acids. Looked up from germline, CDR1 is SGHRS and CDR2 is YFSETQ. V lost 4 bases, J lost 8 bases, and 13 bases lay in between. The whole variable domain, remainder taken from reference TRBV5-1 and TRBJ2-1, is KAGVTQTPRYLIKTRGQQVTLSCSPISGHRSVSWYQQTPGQGLQFLFEYFSETQRNKGNFPGRFSGRQFSNSRSEMNVSTLELGDSALYLCASSRGQGHEQFFGPGTRLTVL.

V is TRBV28 and J is TRBJ1-1, with D perhaps TRBD1 (5 bases). The ends were cut back, 2 bases at V and 4 bases at J, with 8 bases in the middle. Germline CDR1 is MDHEN and CDR2 is SYDVKM. This CDR3 has 13 residues. In nucleotides, the CDR3 is TGTGCCAGCAGTTTAGGCAGGGTCACTGAAGCTTTCTTT. Protein: CASSLGRVTEAFF.

V is TRBV5-6 and J is TRBJ1-2; tentatively, D is TRBD1 (6 bases). Germline lookup yields CDR1 SGHDT and CDR2 YYEEEE. This CDR3 spans 15 amino acids. V lost 4 bases, J lost 5 bases, and 18 bases lay in between. The CDR3 sequence: CASSAYRAGLYGYTF. CDR3 bases: TGTGCCAGCAGCGCTTACAGGGCCGGGCTATATGGCTACACCTTC.

This sequence joins TRBV15 and TRBJ2-6, with D perhaps TRBD1 (5 bases). V lost 1 base and J lost 0, with 16 bases in between. This CDR3 has 19 amino acids. Looked up from germline, CDR1 is LNHNV and CDR2 is YYDKDF (reference sequence). The CDR3 protein is CATSRGGQGPSSGANVLTF. The CDR3, as DNA: TGTGCCACCAGCAGAGGTGGCCAGGGCCCTAGCTCTGGGGCCAACGTCCTGACTTTC.

The chain uses TRBV19 and TRBJ2-1; 11 bases are a match to TRBD1. The CDR3 extends over 15 amino acids. Germline V gene lookup returns CDR1 LNHDA and CDR2 SQIVND (reference sequence). V dropped 5 bases and J dropped 7; count of bases not matched to a gene: 7. The CDR3 DNA reads TGTGCCAGTAGTTTCGGGACAGGGGGTTGGAATGAGCAGTTCTTC. Translating gives CASSFGTGGWNEQFF.

The J gene is TRBJ1-5, the V gene TRBV6-5, with D possibly matching TRBD1 (5 bases). Trimming left V 2 bases short and J 2 bases short, with 10 bases between. The V gene's germline CDR1 is MNHEY and CDR2 SVGAGI. The CDR3 extends over 15 amino acids. The CDR3 sequence is CASSYSSGRNQPQHF. The CDR3 coding sequence is TGTGCCAGCAGTTACAGTTCAGGGCGCAATCAGCCCCAGCATTTT.

In DNA form, the CDR3 reads TGCGCCAGCCATGGGGGACTAGTAAGGGCCGGGGAGCTGTTTTTT. Translated, it gives CASHGGLVRAGELFF. The chain recombines TRBV5-1 with TRBJ2-2; 8 nucleotides match TRBD2. The CDR3 extends over 15 amino acids. Germline-derived CDR1 and CDR2 are SGHRS and YFSETQ. Trimming removed 7 bases from V and 6 bases from J; junction bases left unmatched: 11.

Here the CDR3 reads CASSGQGSTNYGYTF. The CDR3 DNA reads as TGTGCCAGCAGTGGACAGGGCTCTACGAACTATGGCTACACCTTC. The chain employs TRBV27 and TRBJ1-2; 8 nucleotides align to TRBD1. Unmatched junction bases numbered 7, after V lost 5 bases and J lost 2 bases. Per germline, CDR1 MNHEY and CDR2 SMNVEV (reference sequence). The CDR3 contains 15 residues.

The chain uses TRBV7-6 and TRBJ2-1, with 9 bases fitting TRBD2. The CDR3 has 15 residues. Germline V gene sequence: CDR1 SGHVS, CDR2 FNYEAQ. With V trimmed by 3 bases and J by 3 bases, 3 bases remained unmatched. The CDR3 loop is CASSFLAGLYNEQFF. The CDR3 coding sequence is TGTGCCAGCAGCTTCCTAGCGGGGCTCTACAATGAGCAGTTCTTC.

The chain is built from TRBV19 and TRBJ2-7; the D is unclear. The CDR3 runs to 11 residues. Germline-derived CDR1 and CDR2 are LNHDA and SQIVND (reference sequence). V was clipped by 3 bases and J by 4 bases, with 4 bases between them. The CDR3 spells CASSIGYEQYF. CDR3 DNA: TGTGCCAGTAGTATCGGGTACGAGCAGTACTTC.

The chain has TRBV19 and TRBJ2-2; TRBD1 matches at 7 bases. V trimming: 4 bases; J trimming: 7 bases; junction bases outside the gene matches: 15. The length of the CDR3 is 17 residues. CDR1 is LNHDA, CDR2 SQIVND, per germline (reference sequence). CDR3 loop: CASSTYDTGVRSGELFF. Written as DNA, the CDR3 is TGTGCCAGTAGTACGTACGACACAGGGGTAAGGAGCGGGGAGCTGTTTTTT.

A single count supports this clone. The V and J genes are TRBV19 and TRBJ2-7; D is perhaps TRBD2 (6 bases). The CDR3 extends over 15 amino acids. Trimming pared 5 bases from V and 6 bases from J, leaving 20 bases between. CDR1 is LNHDA, CDR2 SQIVND, per germline (reference sequence). DNA for the CDR3: TGTGCCAGTAGTCCCGGGACTTCACCCGTTCTCGAGCAGTACTTC. Translation gives CASSPGTSPVLEQYF. Filled out from reference TRBV19 and TRBJ2-7, the complete variable domain reads DGGITQSPKYLFRKEGQNVTLSCEQNLNHDAMYWYRQDPGQGLRLIYYSQIVNDFQKGDIAEGYSVSREKKESFPLTVTSAQKNPTAFYLCASSPGTSPVLEQYFGPGTRLTVT.

This chain uses TRBV12-2 with TRBJ2-1; the table gives TRBD1 as D, unverified against the DNA. TRBV12-2 is tagged as a pseudogene. The CDR3 covers 13 residues. As DNA, the CDR3 is TGTGCAAGTCGCCGGGACACCTACAATGAGCAGTTCTTC. This encodes CASRRDTYNEQFF.

The V gene is TRBV29-1, the J gene TRBJ2-1, with 7 positions matching TRBD2. Losses at the gene ends were 5 bases for V and 7 bases for J; bases not matched to a gene: 8. Per germline, CDR1 SQVTM and CDR2 ANQGSEA. The CDR3 extends over 13 amino acids. Here the CDR3 reads CSVIGRDLNEQFF. In DNA form, the CDR3 reads TGCAGCGTTATTGGGAGGGATTTAAATGAGCAGTTCTTC.

The gene calls are TRBV11-2 and TRBJ2-7, with TRBD2 identical over 12 bases. The CDR3 consists of 14 residues. The germline V gene has CDR1 SGHAT and CDR2 FQNNGV. V lost 8 bases, J lost 2 bases, and 4 bases stayed unmatched. CDR3 sequence: CASETSGGTYEQYF. CDR3 DNA: TGTGCCAGCGAGACTAGCGGGGGAACCTACGAGCAGTACTTC.